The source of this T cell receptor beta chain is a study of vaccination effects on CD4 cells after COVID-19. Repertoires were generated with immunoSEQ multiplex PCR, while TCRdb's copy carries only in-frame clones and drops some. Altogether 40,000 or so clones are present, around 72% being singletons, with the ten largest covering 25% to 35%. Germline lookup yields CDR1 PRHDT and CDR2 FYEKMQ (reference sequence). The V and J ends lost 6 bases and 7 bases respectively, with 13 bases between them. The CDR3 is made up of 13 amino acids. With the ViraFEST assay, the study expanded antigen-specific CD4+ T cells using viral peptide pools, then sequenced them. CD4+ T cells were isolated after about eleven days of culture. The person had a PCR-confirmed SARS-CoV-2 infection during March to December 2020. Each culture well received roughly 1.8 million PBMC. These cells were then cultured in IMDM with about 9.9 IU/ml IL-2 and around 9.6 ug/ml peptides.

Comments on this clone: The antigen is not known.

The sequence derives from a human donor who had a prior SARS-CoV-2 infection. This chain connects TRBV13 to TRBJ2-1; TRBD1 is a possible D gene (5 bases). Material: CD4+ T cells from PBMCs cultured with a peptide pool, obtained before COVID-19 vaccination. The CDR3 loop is CASSRQGFNEQFF. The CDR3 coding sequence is TGTGCCAGCAGTCGGCAGGGATTTAATGAGCAGTTCTTC.